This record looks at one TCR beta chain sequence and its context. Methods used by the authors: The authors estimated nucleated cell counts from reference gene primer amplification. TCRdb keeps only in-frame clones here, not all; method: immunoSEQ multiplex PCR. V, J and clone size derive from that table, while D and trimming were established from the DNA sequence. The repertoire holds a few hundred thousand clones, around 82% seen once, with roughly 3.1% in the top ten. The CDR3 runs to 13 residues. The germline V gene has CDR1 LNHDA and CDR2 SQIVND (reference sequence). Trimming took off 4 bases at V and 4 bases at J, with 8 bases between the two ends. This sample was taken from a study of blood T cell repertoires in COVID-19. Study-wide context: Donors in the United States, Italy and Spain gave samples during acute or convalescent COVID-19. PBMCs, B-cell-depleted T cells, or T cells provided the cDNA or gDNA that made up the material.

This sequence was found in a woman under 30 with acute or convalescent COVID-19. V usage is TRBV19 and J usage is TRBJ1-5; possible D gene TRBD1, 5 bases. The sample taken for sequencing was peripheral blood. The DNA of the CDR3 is TGTGCCAGTAGTACCCAGGGAAATCAGCCCCAGCATTTT. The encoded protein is CASSTQGNQPQHF.